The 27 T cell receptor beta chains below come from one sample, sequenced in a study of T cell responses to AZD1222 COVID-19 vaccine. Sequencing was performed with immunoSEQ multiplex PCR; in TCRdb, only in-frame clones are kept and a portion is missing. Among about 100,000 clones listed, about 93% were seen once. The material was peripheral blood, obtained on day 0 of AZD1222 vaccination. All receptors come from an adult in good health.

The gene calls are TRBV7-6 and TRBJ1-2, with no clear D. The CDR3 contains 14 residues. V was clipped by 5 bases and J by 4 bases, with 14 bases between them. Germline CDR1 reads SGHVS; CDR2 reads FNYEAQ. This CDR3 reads CASSPALGSYGYTF. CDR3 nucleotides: TGTGCCAGCAGCCCAGCTCTCGGGAGCTATGGCTACACCTTC. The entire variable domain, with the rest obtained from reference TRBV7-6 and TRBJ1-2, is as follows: GAGVSQSPRYKVTKRGQDVALRCDPISGHVSLYWYRQALGQGPEFLTYFNYEAQQDKSGLPNDRFSAERPEGSISTLTIQRTEQRDSAMYRCASSPALGSYGYTFGSGTRLTVV.

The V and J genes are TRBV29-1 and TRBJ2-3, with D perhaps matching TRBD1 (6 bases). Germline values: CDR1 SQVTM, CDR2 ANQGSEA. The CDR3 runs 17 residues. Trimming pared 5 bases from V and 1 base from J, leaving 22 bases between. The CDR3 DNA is TGCAGCGTTTGGGGTCGGGACACGGAAAGAGGCACAGATACGCAGTATTTT. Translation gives CSVWGRDTERGTDTQYF.

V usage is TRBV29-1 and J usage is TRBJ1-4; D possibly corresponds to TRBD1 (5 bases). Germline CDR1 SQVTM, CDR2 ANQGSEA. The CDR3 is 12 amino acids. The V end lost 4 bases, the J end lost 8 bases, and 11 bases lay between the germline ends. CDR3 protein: CSVGQGREKLFF. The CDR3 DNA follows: TGCAGCGTTGGTCAGGGAAGAGAAAAACTGTTTTTT. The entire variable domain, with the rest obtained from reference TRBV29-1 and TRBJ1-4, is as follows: SAVISQKPSRDICQRGTSLTIQCQVDSQVTMMFWYRQQPGQSLTLIATANQGSEATYESGFVIDKFPISRPNLTFSTLTVSNMSPEDSSIYLCSVGQGREKLFFGSGTQLSVL.

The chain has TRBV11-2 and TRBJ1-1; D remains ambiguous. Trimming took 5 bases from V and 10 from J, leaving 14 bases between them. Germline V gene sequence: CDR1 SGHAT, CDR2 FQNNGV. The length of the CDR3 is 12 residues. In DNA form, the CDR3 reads TGTGCCAGCAGCACTCTTAAGGGCCGAGCTTTCTTT. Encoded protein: CASSTLKGRAFF. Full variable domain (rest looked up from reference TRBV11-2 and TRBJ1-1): EAGVAQSPRYKIIEKRQSVAFWCNPISGHATLYWYQQILGQGPKLLIQFQNNGVVDDSQLPKDRFSAERLKGVDSTLKIQPAKLEDSAVYLCASSTLKGRAFFGQGTRLTVV.

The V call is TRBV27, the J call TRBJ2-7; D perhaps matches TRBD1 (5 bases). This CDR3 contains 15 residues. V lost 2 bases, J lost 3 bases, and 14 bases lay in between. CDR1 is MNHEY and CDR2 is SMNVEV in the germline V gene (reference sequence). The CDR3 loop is CASSLLGAPSYEQYF. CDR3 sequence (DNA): TGTGCCAGCAGTTTACTTGGGGCACCCAGCTACGAGCAGTACTTC.

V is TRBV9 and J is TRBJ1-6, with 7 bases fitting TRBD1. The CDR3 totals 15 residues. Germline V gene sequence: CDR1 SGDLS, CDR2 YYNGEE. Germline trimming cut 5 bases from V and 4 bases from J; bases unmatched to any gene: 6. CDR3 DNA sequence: TGTGCCAGCAGTGTTGAGACAGGGTATAATTCACCCCTCCACTTT. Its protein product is CASSVETGYNSPLHF.

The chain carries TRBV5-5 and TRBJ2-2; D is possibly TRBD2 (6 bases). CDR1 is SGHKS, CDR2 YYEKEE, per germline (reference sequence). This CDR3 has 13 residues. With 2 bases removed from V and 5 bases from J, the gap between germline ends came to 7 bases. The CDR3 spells CASSFGTTGELFF. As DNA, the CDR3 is TGTGCCAGCAGCTTTGGGACTACCGGGGAGCTGTTTTTT.

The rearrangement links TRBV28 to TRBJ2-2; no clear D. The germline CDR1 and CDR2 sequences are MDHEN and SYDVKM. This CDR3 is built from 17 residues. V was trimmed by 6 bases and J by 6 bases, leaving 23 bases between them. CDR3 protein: CASSLPQVSSLSGELFF. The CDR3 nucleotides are TGTGCCAGCAGCCTACCCCAGGTGTCGTCCTTGTCCGGGGAGCTGTTTTTT.

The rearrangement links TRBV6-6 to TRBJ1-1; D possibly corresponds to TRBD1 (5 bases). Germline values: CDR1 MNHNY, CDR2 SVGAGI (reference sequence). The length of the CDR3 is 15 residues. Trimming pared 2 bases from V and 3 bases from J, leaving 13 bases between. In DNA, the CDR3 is TGTGCCAGCAGTTACCCCGACGGGGGGGACACTGAAGCTTTCTTT. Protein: CASSYPDGGDTEAFF.

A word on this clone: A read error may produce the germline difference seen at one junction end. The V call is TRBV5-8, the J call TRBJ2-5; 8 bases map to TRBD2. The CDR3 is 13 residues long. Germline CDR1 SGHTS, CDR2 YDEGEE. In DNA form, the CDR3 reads TGTGCCAGCAGATTGGCTAGCGGGGAGACCCAGTACTTC. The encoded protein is CASRLASGETQYF.

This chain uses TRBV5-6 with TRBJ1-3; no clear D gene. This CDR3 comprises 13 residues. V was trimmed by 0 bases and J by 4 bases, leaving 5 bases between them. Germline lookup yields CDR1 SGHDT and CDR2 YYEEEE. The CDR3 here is CASSLAGGNTIYF. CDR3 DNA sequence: TGTGCCAGCAGCTTGGCCGGGGGAAACACCATATATTTT.

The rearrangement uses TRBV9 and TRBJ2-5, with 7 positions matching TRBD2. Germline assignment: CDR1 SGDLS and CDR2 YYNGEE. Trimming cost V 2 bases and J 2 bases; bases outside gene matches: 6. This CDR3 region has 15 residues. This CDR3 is CASSVGGRVQETQYF. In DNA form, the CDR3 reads TGTGCCAGCAGCGTGGGCGGGAGAGTTCAAGAGACCCAGTACTTC.

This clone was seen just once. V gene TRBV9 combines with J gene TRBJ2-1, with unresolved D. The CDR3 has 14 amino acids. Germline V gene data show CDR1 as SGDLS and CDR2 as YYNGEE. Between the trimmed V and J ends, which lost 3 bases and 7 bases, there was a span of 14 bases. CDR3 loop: CASSGRGVGNEQFF. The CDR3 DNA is TGTGCCAGCAGCGGCCGTGGGGTAGGGAATGAGCAGTTCTTC.

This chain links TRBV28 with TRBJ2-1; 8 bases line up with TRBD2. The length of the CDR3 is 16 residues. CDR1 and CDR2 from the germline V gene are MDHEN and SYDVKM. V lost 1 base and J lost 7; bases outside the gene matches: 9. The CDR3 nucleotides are TGTGCCAGCAGTTTATCCGTGGGACTAGGCGGTAATGAGCAGTTCTTC. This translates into CASSLSVGLGGNEQFF.

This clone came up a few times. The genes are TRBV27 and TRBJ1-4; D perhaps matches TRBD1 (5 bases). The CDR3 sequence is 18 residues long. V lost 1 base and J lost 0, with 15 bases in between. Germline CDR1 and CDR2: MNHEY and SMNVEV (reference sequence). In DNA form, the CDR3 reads TGTGCCAGCAGTTTATATGGCTTTGGAGGGGCAACTAATGAAAAACTGTTTTTT. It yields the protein CASSLYGFGGATNEKLFF.

The CDR3 loop reads CASSDGDGRDEKLFF. The CDR3 region has the DNA TGTGCCAGCAGCGATGGAGACGGGAGGGATGAAAAACTGTTTTTT. The genes are TRBV9 and TRBJ1-4; unclear D gene. Trimming pared 3 bases from V and 6 bases from J, leaving 15 bases between. The CDR3 is 15 residues long. CDR1 is SGDLS and CDR2 is YYNGEE in the germline V gene.

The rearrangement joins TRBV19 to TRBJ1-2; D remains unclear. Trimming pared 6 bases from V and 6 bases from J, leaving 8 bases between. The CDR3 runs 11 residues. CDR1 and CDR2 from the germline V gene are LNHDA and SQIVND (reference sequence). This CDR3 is CASSNGDGYTF. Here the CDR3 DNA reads TGTGCCAGTAGCAATGGGGATGGCTACACCTTC. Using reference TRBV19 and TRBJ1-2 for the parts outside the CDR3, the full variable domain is DGGITQSPKYLFRKEGQNVTLSCEQNLNHDAMYWYRQDPGQGLRLIYYSQIVNDFQKGDIAEGYSVSREKKESFPLTVTSAQKNPTAFYLCASSNGDGYTFGSGTRLTVV.

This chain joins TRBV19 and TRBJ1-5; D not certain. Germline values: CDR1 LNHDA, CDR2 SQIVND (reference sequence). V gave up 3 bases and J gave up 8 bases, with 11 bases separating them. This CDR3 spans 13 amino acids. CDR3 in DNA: TGTGCCAGTAGTATCACAACTAGGGAGCCCCAGCATTTT. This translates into CASSITTREPQHF.

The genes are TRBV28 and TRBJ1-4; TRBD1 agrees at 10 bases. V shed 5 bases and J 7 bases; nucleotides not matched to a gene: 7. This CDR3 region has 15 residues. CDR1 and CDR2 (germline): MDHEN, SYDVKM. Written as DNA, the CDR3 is TGTGCCAGCAGTACCCCCGGGACAGGGGCTGAAAAACTGTTTTTT. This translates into CASSTPGTGAEKLFF.

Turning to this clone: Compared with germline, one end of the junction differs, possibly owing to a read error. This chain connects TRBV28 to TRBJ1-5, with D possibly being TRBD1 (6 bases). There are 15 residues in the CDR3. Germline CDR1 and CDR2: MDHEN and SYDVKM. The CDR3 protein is CASSLRGFYPRDFYF. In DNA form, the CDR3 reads TGTGCCAGCAGTTTGAGGGGGTTTTACCCCCGGGACTTTTATTTT.

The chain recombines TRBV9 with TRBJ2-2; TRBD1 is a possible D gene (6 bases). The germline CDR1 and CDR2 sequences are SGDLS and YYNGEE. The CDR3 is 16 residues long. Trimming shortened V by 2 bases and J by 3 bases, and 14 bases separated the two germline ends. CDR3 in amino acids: CASSVHQGRDTGELFF. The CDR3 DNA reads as TGTGCCAGCAGCGTTCATCAGGGGAGAGACACCGGGGAGCTGTTTTTT.

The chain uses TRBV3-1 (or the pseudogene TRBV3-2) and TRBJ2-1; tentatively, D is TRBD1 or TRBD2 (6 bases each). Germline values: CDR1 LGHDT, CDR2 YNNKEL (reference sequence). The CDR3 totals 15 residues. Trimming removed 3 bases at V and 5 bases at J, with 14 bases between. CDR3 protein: CASSHERRGDNEQFF. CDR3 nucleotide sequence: TGTGCCAGCAGCCACGAGCGGAGGGGGGACAATGAGCAGTTCTTC.

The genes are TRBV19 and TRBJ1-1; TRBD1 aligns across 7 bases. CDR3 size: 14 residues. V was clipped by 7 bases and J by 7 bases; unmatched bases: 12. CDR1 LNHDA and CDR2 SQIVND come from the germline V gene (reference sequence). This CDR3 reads CASNPRQGSGEAFF. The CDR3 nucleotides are TGTGCCAGTAACCCTCGACAGGGCAGCGGTGAAGCTTTCTTT.

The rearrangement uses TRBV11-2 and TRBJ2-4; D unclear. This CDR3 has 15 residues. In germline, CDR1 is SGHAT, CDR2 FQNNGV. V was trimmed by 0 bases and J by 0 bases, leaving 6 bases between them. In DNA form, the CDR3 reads TGTGCCAGCAGCTTAGAATGGCTAGCCAAAAACATTCAGTACTTC. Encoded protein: CASSLEWLAKNIQYF.

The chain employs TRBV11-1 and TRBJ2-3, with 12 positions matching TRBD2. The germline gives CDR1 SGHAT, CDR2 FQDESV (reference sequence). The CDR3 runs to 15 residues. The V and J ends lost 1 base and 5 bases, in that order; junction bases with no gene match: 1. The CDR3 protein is CASSLGLAGVDTQYF. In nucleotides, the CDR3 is TGTGCCAGCAGCTTAGGACTAGCGGGAGTAGATACGCAGTATTTT.

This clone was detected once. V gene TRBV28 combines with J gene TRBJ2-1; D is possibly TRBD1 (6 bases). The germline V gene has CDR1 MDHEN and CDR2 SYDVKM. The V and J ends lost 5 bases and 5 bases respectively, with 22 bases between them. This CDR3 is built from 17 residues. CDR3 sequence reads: CASSPDRRLRGDNEQFF. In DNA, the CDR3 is TGTGCCAGCAGTCCAGACAGGAGGCTCAGGGGTGACAATGAGCAGTTCTTC.

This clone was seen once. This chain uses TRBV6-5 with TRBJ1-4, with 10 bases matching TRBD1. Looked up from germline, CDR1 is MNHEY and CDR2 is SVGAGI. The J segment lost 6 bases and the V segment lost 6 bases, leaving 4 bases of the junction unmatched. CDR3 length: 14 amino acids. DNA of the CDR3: TGTGCCAGCAGCCTGGACAGGGGGTATGAAAAACTGTTTTTT. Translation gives CASSLDRGYEKLFF.